This entry concerns a single TCR beta chain. As yet, its antigen is unknown. cDNA synthesis used the whole RNA isolate, giving expressed TCRB sequences. TCRdb's copy holds only in-frame clones and misses some; the assay was immunoSEQ multiplex PCR. This table has a few hundred thousand clones, approximately 16% appearing once. This record belongs to a study of beta chain features in type 1 diabetes. Study conclusions and caveats: Shorter TCRB CDR3s, moderately but significantly so, were found in Type 1 diabetes patients in all four CD4+ subsets. The naive, central memory and Treg TCRB repertoires showed an apparent similarity that was greater among patients than among healthy donors. PCR could preferentially amplify shorter templates, alike in patients and controls.

Sequencing was done on a sample of naive CD4+ T cells from blood. The clonotype originates from a man in his thirties or forties with type 1 diabetes.

CDR3 in DNA: TGTGCCAGCAGCTTAGCGTTAGCGGGAGAGGGCGGCTACACCTTC. Amino acid sequence: CASSLALAGEGGYTF. The chain joins TRBV7-2 to TRBJ1-2; D gene ambiguous. V gave up 0 bases and J gave up 8 bases, with 16 bases separating them. The CDR3 runs 15 residues. Germline CDR1 is SGHTA and CDR2 is FQGNSA.